Included here is one TCR beta chain sequence, with context. The antigen is undetermined. V was cut by 4 bases and J by 7 bases, with 11 bases left in between. Germline V lookup: CDR1 SEHNR, CDR2 FQNEAQ (reference sequence). The CDR3 runs to 13 residues. PCR employed 60 Vbeta and 13 Jbeta primers. Only in-frame clones appear in the TCRdb table, and some are missing; sequencing was by immunoSEQ multiplex PCR. The sample includes about 160,000 clones, around 84% of them seen just once. The data were obtained in a study of cytomegalovirus exposure and HLA in healthy donors. Regarding the study as a whole: It was reported that TCR beta sequences correctly inferred the HLA-A and HLA-B alleles for most subjects. Available immune exposure information covered CMV serostatus only. Cytomegalovirus association was listed for under 200 TCR beta chains.

This receptor was taken from a man between 18 and 29 years old in good health and CMV-seronegative. The V and J genes are TRBV7-9 and TRBJ1-5, with a weak D call TRBD1 (5 bases). Sequencing was performed on PBMCs. In DNA form, the CDR3 reads TGTGCCAGCAGCTACGGGGGTTCGCAGCCCCAGCATTTT. It is translated as CASSYGGSQPQHF. Using reference TRBV7-9 and TRBJ1-5 for the parts outside the CDR3, the full variable domain is DTGVSQNPRHKITKRGQNVTFRCDPISEHNRLYWYRQTLGQGPEFLTYFQNEAQLEKSRLLSDRFSAERPKGSFSTLEIQRTEQGDSAMYLCASSYGGSQPQHFGDGTRLSIL.